Following are 18 T cell receptor beta chains from one sample sequenced in a study of vaccination and CD4 T cells after COVID-19. Once obtained from cultured CD4+ T cells, the DNA was sequenced using the Oncomine TCR Beta short-read assay. A single record per CDR3 protein comes from TCRdb applying MiXCR to the PCR reads. The table records about 19,000 distinct CDR3 sequences, about two fifths of them present only once. As for treatment: roughly 10-day PBMC culture with coronavirus spike peptide pools or control peptides (ViraFEST assay). Their specific antigens are unknown. The specimen sequenced was cultured CD4+ T cells from blood. These receptors all come from a human donor with COVID-19.

V and J are TRBV20-1 and TRBJ2-7; 9 positions match TRBD2. Germline values: CDR1 DFQATT, CDR2 SNEGSKA (reference sequence). Losses at the gene ends were 1 base for V and 0 bases for J; bases not matched to a gene: 4. The CDR3 is made up of 15 amino acids. CDR3 in DNA: TGCAGTGCTAGAGTGTCTAGCGGGGTCTCCTACGAGCAGTACTTC. This gives the protein CSARVSSGVSYEQYF.

The gene calls are TRBV7-9 and TRBJ1-6; D might be TRBD1 (5 bases). Looked up from germline, CDR1 is SEHNR and CDR2 is FQNEAQ (reference sequence). Trimming shortened V by 0 bases and J by 9 bases, and 12 bases separated the two germline ends. The CDR3 sequence is 15 residues long. CDR3 nucleotide sequence: TGTGCCAGCAGCTTAGCGATGGGGGAGAGTTCACCCCTCCACTTT. It encodes CASSLAMGESSPLHF. Full variable domain (outside the CDR3, taken from reference TRBV7-9 and TRBJ1-6): DTGVSQNPRHKITKRGQNVTFRCDPISEHNRLYWYRQTLGQGPEFLTYFQNEAQLEKSRLLSDRFSAERPKGSFSTLEIQRTEQGDSAMYLCASSLAMGESSPLHFGNGTRLTVT.

The CDR3 region has the DNA TGCAGTGCTAGAGATCCACGGACAGGGAGTATCAGTAAGCAGTACTTC. Translation: CSARDPRTGSISKQYF. V is TRBV20-1 and J is TRBJ2-7, with TRBD1 matching over 8 bases. The length of the CDR3 is 16 residues. The J segment lost 8 bases and the V segment lost 0 bases, leaving 15 bases of the junction unmatched. Germline CDR1 reads DFQATT; CDR2 reads SNEGSKA (reference sequence).

The chain couples TRBV20-1 to TRBJ2-3; D is perhaps TRBD2 (6 bases). CDR3 length: 13 residues. V was pared by 3 bases and J by 2 bases, with 9 bases between. In germline, CDR1 is DFQATT, CDR2 SNEGSKA (reference sequence). CDR3 sequence (DNA): TGCAGTGCTAGCCGGGACTTCACAGATACGCAGTATTTT. This translates into CSASRDFTDTQYF.

Only a few counts were recorded for this clonotype. The chain employs TRBV20-1 and TRBJ1-2, with a possible D match to TRBD1 (5 bases). V was cut by 1 base and J by 7 bases, with 10 bases left in between. The CDR3 runs 12 residues. The germline gives CDR1 DFQATT, CDR2 SNEGSKA (reference sequence). The CDR3 here is CSARVPGAGYTF. As DNA, the CDR3 is TGCAGTGCTAGAGTTCCCGGGGCTGGCTACACCTTC.

V gene TRBV6-1 combines with J gene TRBJ2-7; 11 bases match TRBD1. Trimming at V came to 6 bases and at J to 2 bases, leaving 0 bases not matched to a gene. Germline-derived CDR1 and CDR2 are MNHNS and SASEGT. The CDR3 totals 13 residues. CDR3 DNA: TGTGCCAGCAGGGGACAGGGGGCCTACGAGCAGTACTTC. Translating it yields CASRGQGAYEQYF.

V is TRBV6-5 and J is TRBJ1-2; the D gene is possibly TRBD1 (5 bases). This CDR3 is built from 11 residues. Germline CDR1 reads MNHEY; CDR2 reads SVGAGI. The ends were cut back, 2 bases at V and 7 bases at J, with 5 bases in the middle. Here the CDR3 reads CASSYQGGYTF. DNA of the CDR3: TGTGCCAGCAGTTACCAGGGTGGCTACACCTTC.

Only a few counts were recorded for this clonotype. V usage is TRBV19 and J usage is TRBJ2-2; D remains ambiguous. Per the germline V gene, CDR1 is LNHDA and CDR2 is SQIVND (reference sequence). Between the trimmed V and J ends, which lost 0 bases and 7 bases, there was a span of 12 bases. CDR3 length: 15 residues. Here the CDR3 DNA reads TGTGCCAGTAGTATAGAGGTCGGCAGATTCGGGGAGCTGTTTTTT. Translation: CASSIEVGRFGELFF.

The J gene is TRBJ1-6, the V gene TRBV11-3, with D possibly matching TRBD1 (6 bases). V lost 5 bases and J 2 bases, leaving 13 bases between the germline ends. Germline V gene sequence: CDR1 SGHNT, CDR2 YENEEA. This CDR3 contains 16 residues. The CDR3 is CASSQQGVAYNSPLHF. The DNA for the CDR3 is TGTGCCAGCAGCCAACAGGGAGTCGCCTATAATTCACCCCTCCACTTT.

V and J are TRBV12-3 or TRBV12-4 and TRBJ1-3; unclear D gene. The germline V and J ends were trimmed by 7 bases and 4 bases, with 20 bases remaining between them. CDR3 length equals 16 residues. The CDR3 bases are TGTGCCAGCATGGCGCTTGGGGTAATCACCGGAAACACCATATATTTT. This translates into CASMALGVITGNTIYF.

This clonotype was found a few times. The CDR3: CASRTDLATLTGANVLTF. CDR3 DNA: TGTGCCAGTAGGACAGACCTAGCGACCCTAACTGGGGCCAACGTCCTGACTTTC. The chain is built from TRBV19 and TRBJ2-6; maybe TRBD2 (6 bases). Germline CDR1 is LNHDA and CDR2 is SQIVND (reference sequence). Trimming took off 6 bases at V and 2 bases at J, with 20 bases between the two ends. The CDR3 contains 18 residues.

V and J are TRBV7-9 and TRBJ2-7; tentatively, D is TRBD1 (6 bases). The V gene lost 0 bases and the J gene lost 3 bases, with 24 bases spanning the gap. The CDR3 consists of 19 residues. Germline CDR1 reads SEHNR; CDR2 reads FQNEAQ (reference sequence). The CDR3 sequence: CASSLAGAWGTTHFYEQYF. CDR3 nucleotide sequence: TGTGCCAGCAGCTTAGCGGGCGCGTGGGGGACAACTCATTTCTACGAGCAGTACTTC.

The chain joins TRBV11-2 to TRBJ1-6; possibly TRBD1 for D (6 bases). Trimming took 1 base from V and 0 from J, leaving 19 bases between them. The germline V gene encodes CDR1 SGHAT and CDR2 FQNNGV. The CDR3 runs 20 residues. CDR3 coding DNA: TGTGCCAGCAGCTTAGCCCTTCCAACAGGGACGAGCTCCTATAATTCACCCCTCCACTTT. Protein: CASSLALPTGTSSYNSPLHF.

The chain recombines TRBV6-1 with TRBJ2-7, with D perhaps matching TRBD1 or TRBD2 (6 bases each). This CDR3 is built from 15 residues. Germline CDR1 reads MNHNS; CDR2 reads SASEGT. V was pared by 3 bases and J by 3 bases, with 15 bases between. Here the CDR3 reads CASSEEGGGLYEQYF. The CDR3 nucleotides read TGTGCCAGCAGTGAGGAGGGGGGTGGACTCTACGAGCAGTACTTC.

V and J are TRBV19 and TRBJ1-2, with 9 bases that match TRBD1. The germline gives CDR1 LNHDA, CDR2 SQIVND (reference sequence). With 6 bases clipped from V and 2 bases from J, the junction kept 13 bases outside the gene matches. The length of the CDR3 is 17 residues. This CDR3 is CASSHGTGSKLNYGYTF. As DNA, the CDR3 is TGTGCCAGTAGCCACGGGACAGGGAGTAAACTAAACTATGGCTACACCTTC.

The rearrangement joins TRBV2 to TRBJ2-6, with no clear D. Germline V CDR1 and CDR2: SNHLY, FYNNEI. The CDR3 runs to 13 residues. V was trimmed by 3 bases and J by 3 bases, leaving 3 bases between them. This chain's CDR3 is CASSDGGANVLTF. As DNA, the CDR3 is TGTGCCAGCAGTGACGGTGGGGCCAACGTCCTGACTTTC.

The chain links TRBV7-2 to TRBJ2-7; 10 positions agree with TRBD2. The germline V gene has CDR1 SGHTA and CDR2 FQGNSA. With V trimmed by 6 bases and J by 5 bases, 13 bases remained unmatched. CDR3 length: 16 amino acids. DNA of the CDR3: TGTGCCAGCAGAGGAAAAGCGGGGGGGCTCTATGACGAGCAGTACTTC. Protein: CASRGKAGGLYDEQYF.

The table lists this clonotype with a count of one. This chain connects TRBV20-1 to TRBJ2-1; 10 bases map to TRBD1. Germline values: CDR1 DFQATT, CDR2 SNEGSKA (reference sequence). The CDR3 extends over 17 amino acids. With 3 bases clipped from V and 7 bases from J, the junction kept 15 bases outside the gene matches. The chain's CDR3 is CSASTVRPGQGSNEQFF. The CDR3 DNA is TGCAGTGCTAGTACCGTTCGACCGGGACAGGGGAGTAATGAGCAGTTCTTC.